Presented here are 18 T cell receptor beta chains from one specimen sequenced in a study of low-dose radiotherapy and immunotherapy resistance in tumors. cDNA synthesis used a TRAV/TRBV-specific primer set for both chains. TCR amplification used 20 PCR cycles, a constant-region primer and a V-primer adapter. TCRdb recomputed calls from the reads with MiXCR, one row per CDR3 protein. The sample holds around 15,000 distinct CDR3 sequences, roughly 70% seen once. The source is a human donor with advanced metastatic prostate, ovarian, gallbladder or colorectal cancer (not recorded which). This table probably holds off-target reads from a library built for another chain.

The chain links TRBV2 to TRBJ2-1; maybe TRBD2 (6 bases). Germline V gives CDR1 SNHLY, CDR2 FYNNEI. The CDR3 spans 14 residues. Between the trimmed V and J ends, which lost 8 bases and 9 bases, there was a span of 20 bases. In DNA, the CDR3 is TGTGCCAGCGTCCAGCTAGCGCGCGGCGGTGAGCAGTTCTTC. Amino acids: CASVQLARGGEQFF.

This chain connects TRBV5-4 to TRBJ2-4, with D possibly matching TRBD1 (6 bases). The CDR3 covers 14 residues. Trimming left V 5 bases short and J 1 base short, with 10 bases between. The V gene's germline CDR1 is SGHNT and CDR2 YYREEE (reference sequence). CDR3: CASRSDRAKNIQYF. In nucleotides, the CDR3 is TGTGCCAGCAGATCCGACAGGGCCAAAAACATTCAGTACTTC.

The V gene is TRBV7-3, the J gene TRBJ1-6, with TRBD1 identical over 7 bases. The germline V gene has CDR1 SGHTA and CDR2 FQGTGA. Losses at the gene ends were 5 bases for V and 9 bases for J; bases not matched to a gene: 7. CDR3 length: 14 residues. The CDR3 reads CASSPTGSRSPLHF. The CDR3 DNA sequence: TGTGCCAGCAGCCCGACAGGGAGTCGTTCACCCCTCCACTTT.

The rearrangement uses TRBV6-5 and TRBJ1-1; D uncertain. Germline CDR1 reads MNHEY; CDR2 reads SVGAGI. This CDR3 has 14 residues. The germline V and J ends were trimmed by 6 bases and 6 bases, with 17 bases remaining between them. This CDR3 is CASRTGPRTAEAFF. CDR3 coding DNA: TGTGCCAGCAGAACCGGGCCCCGAACCGCTGAAGCTTTCTTT.

The V gene is TRBV5-1, the J gene TRBJ2-7, with a possible D match to TRBD1 (5 bases). Germline V gene sequence: CDR1 SGHRS, CDR2 YFSETQ. Trimming stripped 1 base from V and 1 base from J, with 6 bases between. This CDR3 has 13 residues. The CDR3 sequence is CASSLQGSYEQYF. The CDR3 DNA reads TGCGCCAGCAGCTTGCAGGGATCCTACGAGCAGTACTTC.

The chain has TRBV5-1 and TRBJ2-1; the match to TRBD1 covers 8 bases. The CDR3 is 17 residues long. The V gene's germline CDR1 is SGHRS and CDR2 YFSETQ. V lost 1 base and J lost 6; bases outside the gene matches: 12. This chain's CDR3 is CASSLRSGTGTSNEQFF. The CDR3, as DNA: TGCGCCAGCAGCTTGAGGTCAGGGACAGGTACGTCCAATGAGCAGTTCTTC.

The CDR3, as DNA: TGCGCCAGCAGTCAAGACCGGGACTACCTCTCCTACGAGCAGTACTTC. Its translation is CASSQDRDYLSYEQYF. This chain joins TRBV23-1 and TRBJ2-7; 7 nucleotides align to TRBD2. TRBV23-1 carries the ORF label, with uncertain function. The CDR3 is 16 residues long. The V segment lost 2 bases and the J segment 0 bases; nucleotides outside the gene matches: 7.

This chain links TRBV2 with TRBJ2-5; tentatively, D is TRBD2 (5 bases). CDR1 is SNHLY and CDR2 is FYNNEI in the germline V gene. The V gene lost 5 bases and the J gene lost 5 bases, with 15 bases spanning the gap. The length of the CDR3 is 14 residues. CDR3: CASSYLLDTETQYF. In nucleotides, the CDR3 is TGTGCCAGCAGTTACCTACTAGATACGGAGACCCAGTACTTC.

J is TRBJ2-5 and V is TRBV5-1; no reliable D call. V was trimmed by 3 bases and J by 0 bases, leaving 9 bases between them. Germline CDR1 is SGHRS and CDR2 is YFSETQ. The CDR3 contains 14 residues. The chain's CDR3 is CASSYNNHQETQYF. The CDR3 nucleotides read TGCGCCAGCAGCTACAACAACCACCAAGAGACCCAGTACTTC.

This clonotype was seen once. This chain connects TRBV26 to TRBJ1-2; the table's TRBD1 call for D was not verified on the DNA. TRBV26 is recorded as a pseudogene. The CDR3 has 17 residues. The CDR3 nucleotides are TGTGCCAGCAGTCCCGCGGGACAGGGATTTGAGAGCTATGGCTACACCTTC. This sequence encodes CASSPAGQGFESYGYTF.

V usage is TRBV2 and J usage is TRBJ1-1; possible D gene TRBD1, 5 bases. This CDR3 has 12 residues. In germline, CDR1 is SNHLY, CDR2 FYNNEI. V was cut by 8 bases and J by 10 bases, with 17 bases left in between. The CDR3 sequence: CASLLQGTPAFF. CDR3 bases: TGTGCCAGCCTGCTCCAAGGGACCCCAGCTTTCTTT. The variable domain in full, with the rest retrieved from reference TRBV2 and TRBJ1-1, is EPEVTQTPSHQVTQMGQEVILRCVPISNHLYFYWYRQILGQKVEFLVSFYNNEISEKSEIFDDQFSVERPDGSNFTLKIRSTKLEDSAMYFCASLLQGTPAFFGQGTRLTVV.

The CDR3 is CASSDDRGLQPQHF. DNA for the CDR3: TGTGCCAGCAGTGACGACAGGGGTCTTCAGCCCCAGCATTTT. This chain links TRBV6-2 or TRBV6-3 with TRBJ1-5; 8 bases match TRBD1. Trimming at V came to 5 bases and at J to 6 bases, leaving 6 bases not matched to a gene. CDR1 is MNHEY, CDR2 SVGEGT, per germline. The CDR3 length is 14 residues.

The chain links TRBV6-8 to TRBJ1-2; weak D call: TRBD1 (6 bases). CDR1 and CDR2 from the germline V gene are MNHGY and SAAAGT. Trimming stripped 6 bases from V and 4 bases from J, with 15 bases between. The CDR3 has 14 residues. In DNA, the CDR3 is TGTGCCAGCAGCGCCTCGGGGGGCACCTATGGCTACACCTTC. Its protein is CASSASGGTYGYTF.

With respect to this clonotype: At one end, the junction sequence differs from germline, possibly due to a read error. The gene calls are TRBV5-3 and TRBJ1-6; unclear D gene. TRBV5-3 is marked as an open reading frame, function uncertain. The CDR3 length is 14 residues. The CDR3 DNA is TGTGCCAGCAGCTTGGGTCTAGAACTCTCACCCCTCCACTTT. Residues: CASSLGLELSPLHF.

The genes are TRBV7-9 and TRBJ2-7; TRBD2 matches 10 bases. With V trimmed by 6 bases and J by 5 bases, 4 bases remained unmatched. The germline CDR1 and CDR2 sequences are SEHNR and FQNEAQ (reference sequence). The CDR3 has 13 residues. CDR3 DNA sequence: TGTGCCAGCAGGGCTAGCGGGGGTAACGAGCAGTACTTC. Translating it yields CASRASGGNEQYF.

This clonotype was observed a single time. The chain joins TRBV5-1 to TRBJ2-1; 10 bases map to TRBD2. Germline loops: CDR1 SGHRS, CDR2 YFSETQ. The junction had 7 bases not matched to a gene; V was cut back by 0 bases and J by 10 bases. The CDR3 contains 15 residues. CDR3 DNA: TGCGCCAGCAGCTTGGGAGCGGGAGGGCCGTTCGAGCAGTTCTTC. It encodes CASSLGAGGPFEQFF.

The chain is built from TRBV6-2 or TRBV6-3 and TRBJ2-3, with 10 bases fitting TRBD2. The length of the CDR3 is 15 residues. With V trimmed by 6 bases and J by 4 bases, 7 bases remained unmatched. The germline V gene encodes CDR1 MNHEY and CDR2 SVGEGT. The DNA for the CDR3 is TGTGCCAGCAGACCCTGGACTAGCGGTTCAGATACGCAGTATTTT. Translation gives CASRPWTSGSDTQYF.

This clonotype has a single count. The chain has TRBV3-1 and TRBJ2-7; TRBD2 agrees at 8 bases. The CDR3 spans 15 residues. Germline V gene data show CDR1 as LGHDT and CDR2 as YNNKEL (reference sequence). The junction had 5 bases not matched to a gene; V was cut back by 4 bases and J by 0 bases. DNA for the CDR3: TGTGCCAGCAGCCCCAGCGGGGGCGGCTCCTACGAGCAGTACTTC. It yields the protein CASSPSGGGSYEQYF.